These 5 T cell receptor beta chains came from one sample sequenced in a study of blood T cell repertoires in COVID-19. Assay used: immunoSEQ multiplex PCR; TCRdb lists only in-frame clones, some missing. The sample consists of around 120,000 clones, 87% of them appearing once. The sample comprised peripheral blood. The receptors come from a woman in her 70s with acute or convalescent COVID-19.

V usage is TRBV6-5 and J usage is TRBJ1-5; TRBD1 agrees at 9 bases. CDR1 is MNHEY, CDR2 SVGAGI, per germline. The CDR3 has 14 residues. The junction had 5 bases not matched to a gene; V was cut back by 5 bases and J by 6 bases. CDR3 DNA: TGTGCCAGCAGTCCGGACAGGGGAGGTCAGCCCCAGCATTTT. Translation: CASSPDRGGQPQHF.

The gene calls are TRBV29-1 and TRBJ1-1; a possible D gene is TRBD1 (5 bases). Per the germline V gene, CDR1 is SQVTM and CDR2 is ANQGSEA. V was shortened by 4 bases and J by 3 bases, with 18 bases between the two germline ends. CDR3 length equals 15 residues. The CDR3 DNA reads TGCAGCGTTGGGTTACTGATGTCCAGGGACACTGAAGCTTTCTTT. Translation: CSVGLLMSRDTEAFF.

V usage is TRBV2 and J usage is TRBJ2-2, with 10 bases that match TRBD2. The CDR3 is made up of 14 amino acids. J lost 4 bases, V lost 7 bases, and 3 bases had no gene match. Germline CDR1 SNHLY, CDR2 FYNNEI. This CDR3 is CASTRLAGTGELFF. The CDR3 DNA sequence: TGTGCCAGCACGCGACTAGCGGGCACCGGGGAGCTGTTTTTT.

The V gene is TRBV18, the J gene TRBJ1-4, with 8 nucleotides matching TRBD1. V trimming: 4 bases; J trimming: 3 bases; junction bases outside the gene matches: 4. This CDR3 is built from 15 residues. CDR1 is KGHSH, CDR2 LQKENI, per germline. The CDR3 nucleotides read TGTGCCAGCTCACAGGGACAGGCCTCTAATGAAAAACTGTTTTTT. Its protein product is CASSQGQASNEKLFF.

This sequence joins TRBV6-1 and TRBJ1-2, with TRBD1 identical over 8 bases. V shed 0 bases and J 2 bases; nucleotides not matched to a gene: 2. The CDR3 is made up of 15 amino acids. Per the germline V gene, CDR1 is MNHNS and CDR2 is SASEGT. The CDR3 loop is CASSEAPGGNYGYTF. For the CDR3, the DNA is TGTGCCAGCAGTGAAGCGCCAGGGGGCAACTATGGCTACACCTTC.